This entry lists 16 T cell receptor beta chains sequenced from one sample in a study of shared clonotypes between healthy human individuals. CD45RO-negative, CCR7-positively selected cells formed the naive CD8 fraction, excluding terminally differentiated effector memory CD45RA+ cells. Profiling relied on immunoSEQ multiplex PCR, and the TCRdb table lists in-frame clones only, not all of them. The data contain under 2,000,000 clones, about 94% of them seen just once; the ten biggest clones take up less than 1.5%. What was sequenced was naive CD8+ T cells sorted from blood. The receptor set was obtained from a man aged 18 to 29 in good health.

This clone is a singleton in its sample. V gene TRBV10-2 combines with J gene TRBJ2-2; D not resolved. V was clipped by 1 base and J by 1 base, with 7 bases between them. In germline, CDR1 is WSHSY, CDR2 SAAADI. CDR3 length: 15 amino acids. Here the CDR3 DNA reads TGCGCCAGCAGTGAGTTAGACCGGAACACCGGGGAGCTGTTTTTT. Its translation is CASSELDRNTGELFF.

As regards this clone: The same CDR3 also results from other DNA sequences found in this sample. The chain joins TRBV7-2 to TRBJ2-7; D uncertain. The V end lost 3 bases, the J end lost 0 bases, and 6 bases lay between the germline ends. CDR3 length: 13 amino acids. Germline V gene lookup returns CDR1 SGHTA and CDR2 FQGNSA. This CDR3 reads CASSFYDSYEQYF. The DNA for the CDR3 is TGTGCCAGCAGCTTCTACGACTCCTACGAGCAGTACTTC.

The chain is built from TRBV2 and TRBJ2-2, with unresolved D. Looked up from germline, CDR1 is SNHLY and CDR2 is FYNNEI. This CDR3 contains 12 residues. V lost 8 bases, J lost 4 bases, and 8 bases lay in between. The CDR3 DNA reads as TGTGCCAGCTTTTTTGTCACCGGGGAGCTGTTTTTT. Amino acids: CASFFVTGELFF. The full variable domain, rest sourced from reference TRBV2 and TRBJ2-2, is EPEVTQTPSHQVTQMGQEVILRCVPISNHLYFYWYRQILGQKVEFLVSFYNNEISEKSEIFDDQFSVERPDGSNFTLKIRSTKLEDSAMYFCASFFVTGELFFGEGSRLTVL.

The rearrangement uses TRBV9 and TRBJ1-2; 8 bases match TRBD1. Unmatched junction bases numbered 5, after V lost 1 base and J lost 6 bases. The CDR3 is 14 residues long. Germline values: CDR1 SGDLS, CDR2 YYNGEE. The CDR3 region has the DNA TGTGCCAGCAGCGTATCAGGGGGCTCGGATGGCTACACCTTC. Protein: CASSVSGGSDGYTF.

This chain links TRBV11-2 with TRBJ1-2, with a weak D call TRBD1 (6 bases). CDR3 length: 15 residues. Germline V lookup: CDR1 SGHAT, CDR2 FQNNGV. With 4 bases removed from V and 4 bases from J, the gap between germline ends came to 16 bases. DNA of the CDR3: TGTGCCAGCAGCTCGGCCGGGACACCTTCCTATGGCTACACCTTC. It yields the protein CASSSAGTPSYGYTF. The full variable domain, with the rest looked up from reference TRBV11-2 and TRBJ1-2, is EAGVAQSPRYKIIEKRQSVAFWCNPISGHATLYWYQQILGQGPKLLIQFQNNGVVDDSQLPKDRFSAERLKGVDSTLKIQPAKLEDSAVYLCASSSAGTPSYGYTFGSGTRLTVV.

Remarks on this clone: Other nucleotide sequences in the sample specify the same CDR3. The chain joins TRBV28 to TRBJ2-7, with 8 bases that match TRBD2. Trimming removed 5 bases from V and 0 bases from J; junction bases left unmatched: 3. The CDR3 runs to 14 residues. The germline gives CDR1 MDHEN, CDR2 SYDVKM. The CDR3 DNA reads as TGTGCCAGCAGTCGGGAGGGAAGCTCCTACGAGCAGTACTTC. It codes for CASSREGSSYEQYF.

The chain joins TRBV7-9 to TRBJ2-3; D is ambiguous. The CDR3 consists of 14 residues. Germline-derived CDR1 and CDR2 are SEHNR and FQNEAQ (reference sequence). Deletions cut 5 bases from V and 6 bases from J, with 15 bases between. The CDR3 region is CASSPEGRSDTQYF. Written as DNA, the CDR3 is TGTGCCAGCAGCCCCGAAGGGCGTTCGGATACGCAGTATTTT.

The chain links TRBV6-1 to TRBJ1-2; D uncertain. The CDR3 covers 16 residues. From germline, CDR1 is MNHNS and CDR2 SASEGT. V lost 0 bases, J lost 8 bases, and 19 bases lay in between. CDR3 loop: CASSEAWGGRAGGYTF. The CDR3 nucleotides read TGTGCCAGCAGTGAAGCTTGGGGAGGGAGGGCTGGAGGCTACACCTTC.

The chain joins TRBV9 to TRBJ2-1; 7 nucleotides align to TRBD2. The germline gives CDR1 SGDLS, CDR2 YYNGEE. This CDR3 is built from 15 residues. The V and J ends lost 0 bases and 8 bases, in that order; junction bases with no gene match: 8. The CDR3 DNA reads as TGTGCCAGCAGCGTAGGGTCTAGCGGACGAGATGAGCAGTTCTTC. Translating gives CASSVGSSGRDEQFF.

The J gene is TRBJ2-1, the V gene TRBV4-3; D possibly corresponds to TRBD1 (6 bases). Germline V gene sequence: CDR1 LGHNA, CDR2 YSLEER. With 0 bases removed from V and 6 bases from J, the gap between germline ends came to 9 bases. The CDR3 runs 14 residues. CDR3 protein: CASSQEGGFNEQFF. CDR3 DNA: TGCGCCAGCAGCCAAGAAGGGGGTTTCAATGAGCAGTTCTTC.

V is TRBV30 and J is TRBJ2-1; D is perhaps TRBD2 (5 bases). The germline CDR1 and CDR2 sequences are GTSNPN and SVGIG (reference sequence). The ends were cut back, 8 bases at V and 6 bases at J, with 17 bases in the middle. The CDR3 is 13 amino acids. CDR3 DNA sequence: TGTGCCGAGGAGGTTGGCGGGCTCAATGAGCAGTTCTTC. The encoded protein is CAEEVGGLNEQFF. The whole variable domain, filled in from reference TRBV30 and TRBJ2-1, reads SQTIHQWPATLVQPVGSPLSLECTVEGTSNPNLYWYRQAAGRGLQLLFYSVGIGQISSEVPQNLSASRPQDRQFILSSKKLLLSDSGFYLCAEEVGGLNEQFFGPGTRLTVL.

The chain uses TRBV9 and TRBJ2-1, with 11 bases identical to TRBD2. Trimming removed 1 base from V and 5 bases from J; junction bases left unmatched: 2. The CDR3 spans 15 residues. The V gene's germline CDR1 is SGDLS and CDR2 YYNGEE. This CDR3 is CASSVTSGRDNEQFF. CDR3 DNA sequence: TGTGCCAGCAGCGTAACTAGCGGGAGAGACAATGAGCAGTTCTTC.

The chain links TRBV18 to TRBJ2-1; 13 nucleotides match TRBD2. J lost 4 bases, V lost 3 bases, and 6 bases had no gene match. CDR1 and CDR2 from the germline V gene are KGHSH and LQKENI. This CDR3 is built from 17 residues. The chain's CDR3 is CASSPQGLAGVYNEQFF. The CDR3 nucleotides read TGTGCCAGCTCACCGCAAGGACTAGCGGGAGTATACAATGAGCAGTTCTTC.

The chain links TRBV29-1 to TRBJ1-2, with no clear D. This CDR3 region has 14 residues. CDR1 is SQVTM, CDR2 ANQGSEA, per germline. The V end lost 4 bases, the J end lost 0 bases, and 12 bases lay between the germline ends. CDR3 loop: CSVGPTGANYGYTF. The CDR3 nucleotides read TGCAGCGTTGGTCCCACGGGAGCTAACTATGGCTACACCTTC.

The chain is built from TRBV11-1 and TRBJ2-7, with D perhaps TRBD1 (6 bases). Germline V gene sequence: CDR1 SGHAT, CDR2 FQDESV (reference sequence). Trimming removed 0 bases from V and 6 bases from J, with 6 bases in between. CDR3 length equals 12 residues. CDR3 region: CASSLAGGEQYF. For the CDR3, the DNA is TGTGCCAGCAGCTTAGCAGGGGGCGAGCAGTACTTC.

The chain has TRBV15 and TRBJ2-2; D may be TRBD1 (5 bases). The germline V and J ends were trimmed by 0 bases and 7 bases, with 12 bases remaining between them. This CDR3 has 15 amino acids. CDR1 is LNHNV and CDR2 is YYDKDF in the germline V gene (reference sequence). CDR3 protein: CATSRDGRVGGELFF. The DNA of the CDR3 is TGTGCCACCAGCAGAGATGGCAGGGTGGGCGGGGAGCTGTTTTTT.